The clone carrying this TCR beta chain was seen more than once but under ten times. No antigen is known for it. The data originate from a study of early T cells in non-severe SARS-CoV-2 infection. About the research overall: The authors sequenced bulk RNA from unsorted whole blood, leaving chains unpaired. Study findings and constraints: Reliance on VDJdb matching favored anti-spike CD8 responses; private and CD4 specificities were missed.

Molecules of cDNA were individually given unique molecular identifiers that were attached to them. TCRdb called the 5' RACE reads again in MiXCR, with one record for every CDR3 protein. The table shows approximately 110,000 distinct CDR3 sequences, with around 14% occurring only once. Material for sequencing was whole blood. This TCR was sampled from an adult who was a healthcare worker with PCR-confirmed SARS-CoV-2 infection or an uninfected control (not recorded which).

In nucleotides, the CDR3 is TGCAGTGCAATTAATAGCGGGGCGAACTCCTACGAGCAGTACTTC. Residues: CSAINSGANSYEQYF. V is TRBV20-1 and J is TRBJ2-7; TRBD2 matches 8 bases. Germline CDR1 reads DFQATT; CDR2 reads SNEGSKA (reference sequence). The V and J ends lost 6 bases and 0 bases, in that order; junction bases with no gene match: 10. The CDR3 consists of 15 residues.